These T cell receptor beta chains were read from a single sample in a study of identical twins. MiXCR, applied by TCRdb to the 5' RACE reads, yields one record per CDR3 protein. The sample contains hundreds of thousands of distinct CDR3 sequences, roughly 8.6% of which appear only once. These data also featured in a second study, about yellow fever vaccine responses in identical twins.

Specimen: memory (CD45RO+) T cells sorted from blood. The source is a woman younger than 35 in good health. CDR3s include the opening cysteine and the closing phenylalanine or tryptophan. D genes are given only for firm matches. Some rows mark clone size as missing; the rest say once, few, many or name a class of expanded clone.

CDR3nt,CDR3aa,abundance,j_gene,d_gene,v_gene,len
TGTGCCAGCAGTTACGGGCAGGGTCTAGGATCACCCCTCCACTTT,CASSYGQGLGSPLHF,-,TRBJ1-6,-,TRBV6-5,15
TGTGCCAGCAGCGAGATTCCGGGGGCCAAGCAGTTCTTC,CASSEIPGAKQFF,-,TRBJ2-1,-,TRBV3-1,13
TGTGCCAGCAGCTTGAAACTAGAGTTCGAGCAGTACTTC,CASSLKLEFEQYF,many,TRBJ2-7,-,TRBV12-3/TRBV12-4,13
TGTGCCACCGAGGAGGGACCCAAAAACATTCAGTACTTC,CATEEGPKNIQYF,few,TRBJ2-4,-,TRBV28,13
TGTGCCAGCAGTTACAGTCCAACAGGAGGGGACACTGAAGCTTTCTTT,CASSYSPTGGDTEAFF,many,TRBJ1-1,-,TRBV6-5,16
TGTGCCAGCAGTTACTCGGCAATTAACACCGGGGAGCTGTTTTTT,CASSYSAINTGELFF,many,TRBJ2-2,-,TRBV6-5,15
TGTGCCAGCAGCGCCTCTCGGACAGAAAAAGCCACCGGGGAGCTGTTTTTT,CASSASRTEKATGELFF,-,TRBJ2-2,-,TRBV9,17
TGTGCCAGCAGTGAAAGACAGGGGTTTCTGGACGAGCAGTACTTC,CASSERQGFLDEQYF,-,TRBJ2-7,TRBD1,TRBV6-1,15
TGCAGTGCCGCACAATCTAGCGGGACTTTGGGTGAGCAGTTCTTC,CSAAQSSGTLGEQFF,-,TRBJ2-1,TRBD2,TRBV20-1,15
TGTGCCAGCAGCCAAGGTTCCGGCCGATCCGCTTTCTTT,CASSQGSGRSAFF,few,TRBJ1-1,-,TRBV14,13
TGTGCCACCCGTTCTAGCGCCCTGGTGAATGAGCAGTTCTTC,CATRSSALVNEQFF,few,TRBJ2-1,-,TRBV6-5,14
TGCAGTGCGTGGAAGCAAGAGACCCAGTACTTC,CSAWKQETQYF,-,TRBJ2-5,-,TRBV20-1,11
TGTGCCAGCAGCTTCACAGAGAATCAGCCCCAGCATTTT,CASSFTENQPQHF,few,TRBJ1-5,-,TRBV7-6,13
TGCAGCGTTGGGGACAGAACTGAAAAACTGTTTTTT,CSVGDRTEKLFF,few,TRBJ1-4,TRBD1,TRBV29-1,12